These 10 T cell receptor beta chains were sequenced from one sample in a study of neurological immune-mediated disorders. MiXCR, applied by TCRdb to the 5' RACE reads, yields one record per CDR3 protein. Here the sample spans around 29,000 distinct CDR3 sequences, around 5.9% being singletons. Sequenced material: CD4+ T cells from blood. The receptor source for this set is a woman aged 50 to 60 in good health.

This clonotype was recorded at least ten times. CDR3 nucleotides: TGCGCCAGCAGCTTGGTGACTACCACCGGGGAGCTGTTTTTT. Encoded protein: CASSLVTTTGELFF. The chain joins TRBV5-1 to TRBJ2-2; TRBD2 might be the D (5 bases). The germline gives CDR1 SGHRS, CDR2 YFSETQ. Trimming removed 0 bases from V and 4 bases from J, with 7 bases in between. The CDR3 runs to 14 residues.

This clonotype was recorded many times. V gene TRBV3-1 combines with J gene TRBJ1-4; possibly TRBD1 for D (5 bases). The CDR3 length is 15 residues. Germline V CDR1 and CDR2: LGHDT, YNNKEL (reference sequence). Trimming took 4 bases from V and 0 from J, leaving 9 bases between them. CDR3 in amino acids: CASSPQVTTNEKLFF. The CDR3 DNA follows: TGTGCCAGCAGCCCACAGGTGACAACTAATGAAAAACTGTTTTTT.

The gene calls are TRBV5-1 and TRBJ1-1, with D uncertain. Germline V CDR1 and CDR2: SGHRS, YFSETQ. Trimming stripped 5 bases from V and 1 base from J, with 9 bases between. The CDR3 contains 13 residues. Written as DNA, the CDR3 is TGCGCCAGCAGACGCGCGCAGAACACTGAAGCTTTCTTT. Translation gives CASRRAQNTEAFF.

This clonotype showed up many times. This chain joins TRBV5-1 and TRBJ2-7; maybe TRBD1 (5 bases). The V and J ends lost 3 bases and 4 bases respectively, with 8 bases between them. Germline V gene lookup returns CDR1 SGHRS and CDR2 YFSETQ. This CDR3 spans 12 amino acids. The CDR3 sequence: CASSSQGYEQYF. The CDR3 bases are TGCGCCAGCAGCTCGCAGGGTTACGAGCAGTACTTC.

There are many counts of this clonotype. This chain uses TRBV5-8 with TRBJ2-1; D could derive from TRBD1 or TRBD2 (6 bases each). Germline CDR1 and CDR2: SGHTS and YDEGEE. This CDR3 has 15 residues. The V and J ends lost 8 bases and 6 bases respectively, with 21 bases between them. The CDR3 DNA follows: TGTGCCAGTCTACTACAGGGACTCATAGGCAATGAGCAGTTCTTC. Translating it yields CASLLQGLIGNEQFF.

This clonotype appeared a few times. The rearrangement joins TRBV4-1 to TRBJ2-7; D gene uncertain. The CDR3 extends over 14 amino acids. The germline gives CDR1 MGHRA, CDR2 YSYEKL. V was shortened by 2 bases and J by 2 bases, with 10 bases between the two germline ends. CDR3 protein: CASSQSEPAYEQYF. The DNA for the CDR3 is TGCGCCAGCAGCCAATCTGAGCCCGCCTACGAGCAGTACTTC.

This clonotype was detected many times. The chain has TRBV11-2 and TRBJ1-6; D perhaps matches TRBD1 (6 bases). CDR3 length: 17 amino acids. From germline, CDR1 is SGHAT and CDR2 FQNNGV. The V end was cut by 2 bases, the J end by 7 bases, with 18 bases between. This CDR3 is CASSLLPTGKKNSPLHF. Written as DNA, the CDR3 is TGTGCCAGCAGCTTACTCCCAACAGGGAAGAAAAATTCACCCCTCCACTTT.

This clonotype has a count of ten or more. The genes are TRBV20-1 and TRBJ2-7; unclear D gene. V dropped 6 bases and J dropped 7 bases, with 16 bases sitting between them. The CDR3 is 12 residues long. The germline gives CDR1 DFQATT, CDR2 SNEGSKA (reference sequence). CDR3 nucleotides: TGCAGTGCCAGGCAGGTGTTGGGAGAGCAGTACTTC. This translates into CSARQVLGEQYF.

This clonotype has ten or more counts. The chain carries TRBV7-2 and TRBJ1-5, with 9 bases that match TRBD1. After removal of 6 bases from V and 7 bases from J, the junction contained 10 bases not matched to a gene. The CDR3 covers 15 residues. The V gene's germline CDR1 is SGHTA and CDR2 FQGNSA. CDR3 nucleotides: TGTGCCAGCAGATCACAGGGGGCGCCTGGGCAGCCCCAGCATTTT. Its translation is CASRSQGAPGQPQHF.

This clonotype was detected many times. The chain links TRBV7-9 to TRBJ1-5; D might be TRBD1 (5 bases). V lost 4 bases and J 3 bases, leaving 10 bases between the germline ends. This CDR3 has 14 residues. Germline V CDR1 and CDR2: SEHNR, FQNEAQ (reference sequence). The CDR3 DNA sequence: TGTGCCAGCAGCTCCCAGGGACTCAATCAGCCCCAGCATTTT. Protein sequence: CASSSQGLNQPQHF.